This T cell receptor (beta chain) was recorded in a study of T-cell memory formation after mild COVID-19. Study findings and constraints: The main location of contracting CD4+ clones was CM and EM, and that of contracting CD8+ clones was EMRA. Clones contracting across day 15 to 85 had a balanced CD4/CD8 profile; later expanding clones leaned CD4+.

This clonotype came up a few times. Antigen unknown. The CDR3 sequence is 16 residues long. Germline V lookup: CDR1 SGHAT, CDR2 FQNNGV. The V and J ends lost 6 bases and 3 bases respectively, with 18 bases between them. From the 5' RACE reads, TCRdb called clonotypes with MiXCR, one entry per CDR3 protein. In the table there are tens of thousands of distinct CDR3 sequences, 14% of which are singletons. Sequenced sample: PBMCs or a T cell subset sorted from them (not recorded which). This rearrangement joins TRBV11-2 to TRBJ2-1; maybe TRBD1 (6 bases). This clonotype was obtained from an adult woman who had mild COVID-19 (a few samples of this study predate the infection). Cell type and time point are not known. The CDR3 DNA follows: TGTGCCAGCAGTCATGCCCGGGACACTTACTACAATGAGCAGTTCTTC. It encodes CASSHARDTYYNEQFF.